This entry lists 20 T cell receptor beta chains sequenced from one sample in a study of Ad26.COV2.S vaccination and SARS-CoV-2 variants. Treatment defined: 15 to 20 received Ad26.COV2.S at low or high dose, single or two shots; a few received placebo; per-sample allocation not given. Sampling happened 63 days after the first vaccine or placebo injection. The protocol was immunoSEQ multiplex PCR, while the TCRdb copy is restricted to in-frame clones and leaves out a portion. Of fewer than 500,000 clones in the sample, around 91% were seen once. The specimen comprised peripheral blood, sampled in a trial of Ad26.COV2.S vaccine versus placebo. The source of these receptors is a person between 18 and 65 years old who received the Ad26.COV2.S COVID-19 vaccine or a placebo.

The J gene is TRBJ2-7, the V gene TRBV10-3; no definite D call. The CDR3 extends over 15 amino acids. Per germline, CDR1 ENHRY and CDR2 SYGVKD. V shed 3 bases and J shed 2 bases, with 14 bases lying between them. The CDR3 region has the DNA TGTGCCATCAGTGACGTCAGGACGGCCACCTACGAGCAGTACTTC. This sequence encodes CAISDVRTATYEQYF.

The chain couples TRBV7-3 to TRBJ2-5, with D uncertain. The CDR3 runs 14 residues. Trimming left V 3 bases short and J 2 bases short, with 10 bases between. The germline gives CDR1 SGHTA, CDR2 FQGTGA. The CDR3, as DNA: TGTGCCAGCAGCTTCGACCCAGAACAAGAGACCCAGTACTTC. This translates into CASSFDPEQETQYF.

This clone was counted a single time. The rearrangement uses TRBV28 and TRBJ1-2, with D uncertain. V was cut by 3 bases and J by 1 base, with 3 bases left in between. The CDR3 sequence is 12 residues long. Per the germline V gene, CDR1 is MDHEN and CDR2 is SYDVKM. The CDR3 sequence: CASSFNNYGYTF. The CDR3 region has the DNA TGTGCCAGCAGTTTTAATAACTATGGCTACACCTTC.

This clone turned up a few times. The chain employs TRBV18 and TRBJ1-6; tentatively, D is TRBD1 (5 bases). CDR3 length equals 14 residues. Trimming removed 5 bases at V and 6 bases at J, with 11 bases between. Germline CDR1 reads KGHSH; CDR2 reads LQKENI. The CDR3 DNA sequence: TGTGCCAGCTCAGCGGACGGGGGTAATTCACCCCTCCACTTT. Its protein is CASSADGGNSPLHF.

The V call is TRBV4-1, the J call TRBJ1-5; D is perhaps TRBD1 (5 bases). V lost 2 bases, J lost 2 bases, and 13 bases lay in between. The CDR3 is 16 residues long. Per the germline V gene, CDR1 is MGHRA and CDR2 is YSYEKL. The CDR3 loop is CASSQTGELGNQPQHF. The CDR3 DNA follows: TGCGCCAGCAGCCAAACGGGGGAATTGGGCAATCAGCCCCAGCATTTT.

The V gene is TRBV5-4, the J gene TRBJ2-6, with a possible D match to TRBD2 (5 bases). CDR3 length: 16 residues. CDR1 and CDR2 (germline): SGHNT, YYREEE (reference sequence). With 4 bases removed from V and 0 bases from J, the gap between germline ends came to 11 bases. Here the CDR3 reads CASSPRGDSGANVLTF. CDR3 coding DNA: TGTGCCAGCAGCCCTCGGGGTGACTCTGGGGCCAACGTCCTGACTTTC.

This rearrangement joins TRBV6-2 or TRBV6-3 to TRBJ2-1; no clear D. Per germline, CDR1 MNHEY and CDR2 SVGEGT. CDR3 length equals 14 residues. V was cut by 4 bases and J by 8 bases, with 15 bases left in between. CDR3 sequence: CASSFRREDHEQFF. The DNA for the CDR3 is TGTGCCAGCAGTTTTCGACGCGAGGACCATGAGCAGTTCTTC.

The gene calls are TRBV5-4 and TRBJ2-7; 8 bases match TRBD2. The CDR3 has 15 residues. With V trimmed by 1 base and J by 2 bases, 5 bases remained unmatched. From germline, CDR1 is SGHNT and CDR2 YYREEE (reference sequence). CDR3: CASSLNRAGAYEQYF. CDR3 DNA sequence: TGTGCCAGCAGCTTGAATCGAGCGGGAGCCTACGAGCAGTACTTC.

J is TRBJ2-5 and V is TRBV19, with TRBD2 matching 9 bases. The V gene's germline CDR1 is LNHDA and CDR2 SQIVND (reference sequence). The J segment lost 1 base and the V segment lost 4 bases, leaving 7 bases of the junction unmatched. The CDR3 covers 16 residues. The CDR3 region is CASSTVAGEAQETQYF. CDR3 bases: TGTGCCAGTAGTACCGTAGCGGGAGAAGCCCAAGAGACCCAGTACTTC.

This clone was seen more than once but under ten times. The chain links TRBV28 to TRBJ2-7, with D unresolved. Trimming pared 6 bases from V and 4 bases from J, leaving 16 bases between. CDR3 length: 14 amino acids. Germline CDR1 is MDHEN and CDR2 is SYDVKM. As DNA, the CDR3 is TGTGCCAGCAGCCGTCCTCCAAGGGATTACGAGCAGTACTTC. This translates into CASSRPPRDYEQYF.

The chain joins TRBV9 to TRBJ2-5; 7 nucleotides match TRBD2. Germline trimming cut 2 bases from V and 5 bases from J; bases unmatched to any gene: 6. CDR1 SGDLS and CDR2 YYNGEE come from the germline V gene. The CDR3 is made up of 14 amino acids. The CDR3 nucleotides are TGTGCCAGCAGCGTTGGAGGGGAGGGGGAGACCCAGTACTTC. This translates into CASSVGGEGETQYF.

The chain recombines TRBV9 with TRBJ2-5, with D maybe TRBD2 (6 bases). This CDR3 comprises 14 residues. The V end was cut by 0 bases, the J end by 4 bases, with 10 bases between. Germline V gene data show CDR1 as SGDLS and CDR2 as YYNGEE. This chain's CDR3 is CASSVALGGETQYF. The CDR3 DNA reads as TGTGCCAGCAGCGTAGCTTTGGGGGGAGAGACCCAGTACTTC.

The chain is built from TRBV11-2 and TRBJ2-5; 10 bases align to TRBD2. Germline V gene sequence: CDR1 SGHAT, CDR2 FQNNGV. Trimming at V came to 5 bases and at J to 5 bases, leaving 14 bases not matched to a gene. The CDR3 is 17 amino acids. For the CDR3, the DNA is TGTGCCAGCAGCCTAGGAGAGAGTAGCGGGAGGTGGGAGACCCAGTACTTC. It is translated as CASSLGESSGRWETQYF.

This clone was detected only a few times. This chain uses TRBV4-3 with TRBJ2-1; 7 positions match TRBD2. J lost 2 bases, V lost 0 bases, and 10 bases had no gene match. There are 18 residues in the CDR3. Germline V gene data show CDR1 as LGHNA and CDR2 as YSLEER. Here the CDR3 reads CASSQDITLGTTYNEQFF. The DNA of the CDR3 is TGCGCCAGCAGCCAAGATATCACCCTTGGGACTACCTACAATGAGCAGTTCTTC.

The sample holds one count of this clone. The genes are TRBV6-2 or TRBV6-3 and TRBJ2-1, with 12 bases lining up with TRBD2. CDR3 length: 20 amino acids. The V gene's germline CDR1 is MNHEY and CDR2 SVGEGT. J gave up 0 bases and V 0 bases, and 9 bases lay outside the gene matches. The CDR3 protein is CASSYSRLAGEQSSYNEQFF. The CDR3 DNA reads as TGTGCCAGCAGTTACTCAAGACTAGCGGGAGAGCAAAGCTCCTACAATGAGCAGTTCTTC.

The chain uses TRBV4-3 and TRBJ2-3; perhaps TRBD1 as D (5 bases). The CDR3 is made up of 14 amino acids. The germline V and J ends were trimmed by 4 bases and 0 bases, with 8 bases remaining between them. Germline V gene lookup returns CDR1 LGHNA and CDR2 YSLEER. The CDR3 region has the DNA TGCGCCAGCAGCCCAGACAGTAGCACAGATACGCAGTATTTT. Its protein product is CASSPDSSTDTQYF.

The rearrangement uses TRBV15 and TRBJ2-7; 11 nucleotides match TRBD1. Germline V lookup: CDR1 LNHNV, CDR2 YYDKDF (reference sequence). This CDR3 spans 14 amino acids. Germline trimming cut 4 bases from V and 5 bases from J; bases unmatched to any gene: 4. Here the CDR3 reads CATSIRGQGDEQYF. The DNA for the CDR3 is TGTGCCACCAGCATCCGGGGACAGGGGGACGAGCAGTACTTC.

The chain combines TRBV14 with TRBJ2-7; D ambiguous. The CDR3 loop spans 15 amino acids. Deletions cut 0 bases from V and 4 bases from J, with 13 bases between. Germline CDR1 is SGHDN and CDR2 is FVKESK. The CDR3 nucleotides read TGTGCCAGCAGCCAAGATGGTTATGGGCTTTACGAGCAGTACTTC. It specifies CASSQDGYGLYEQYF.

The chain couples TRBV12-1 to TRBJ1-6; the table names TRBD1, a call not compared with the DNA. TRBV12-1 is a documented pseudogene. The CDR3 spans 16 residues. The CDR3 reads CASSFVYREIDSPLHF. CDR3 bases: TGTGCCAGCAGCTTTGTCTACAGGGAGATAGATTCACCCCTCCACTTT.

This clone was seen only a few times. V and J are TRBV14 and TRBJ1-6; D is unclear. The V gene lost 5 bases and the J gene lost 7 bases, with 9 bases spanning the gap. This CDR3 spans 13 amino acids. Germline V gene data show CDR1 as SGHDN and CDR2 as FVKESK. CDR3: CASSSQPNSPLHF. The CDR3 coding sequence is TGTGCCAGCAGCTCACAGCCGAATTCACCCCTCCACTTT.